The present T cell receptor beta chain was sequenced within a study of blood T cell repertoires in COVID-19. Study overall: Some COVID-19 samples were acute and others convalescent; all came from the United States, Italy and Spain. T cells, B-cell-depleted T cells, or PBMCs supplied cDNA or gDNA.

CDR1 is LGHDT and CDR2 is YNNKEL in the germline V gene (reference sequence). The CDR3 length is 14 residues. V lost 2 bases and J 3 bases, leaving 10 bases between the germline ends. In the source study's methods: The assay estimated nucleated cells by amplifying reference gene primers. Here immunoSEQ multiplex PCR was the method, and the copy in TCRdb shows in-frame clones only, minus some. V, J and clone size are taken as reported in that table, and D and trimming were inferred from the DNA itself. In the table there are fewer than 250,000 clones, roughly 80% of which are singletons. The source material was peripheral blood. The chain employs TRBV3-1 (or the pseudogene TRBV3-2) and TRBJ1-1; a weak D match, TRBD1 (5 bases). The receptor's source is a woman of 80 years or more with acute or convalescent COVID-19. This chain's CDR3 is CASSQQGSYTEAFF. In DNA, the CDR3 is TGTGCCAGCAGCCAACAGGGTAGTTACACTGAAGCTTTCTTT.